This T cell receptor (beta chain) was documented in a study of cytomegalovirus exposure and HLA in healthy donors. Of note for this clone: Its antigen is still unknown.

With 60 Vbeta and 13 Jbeta primers, the PCR was carried out. Sequenced by immunoSEQ multiplex PCR; TCRdb stores in-frame clones only, minus some. The data show some 120,000 clones, roughly 80% seen once. Overall study findings and caveats: Later analysis showed most CMV-associated TCR beta chains appearing HLA-restricted. The authors enumerated 164 TCR beta chains as linked to cytomegalovirus. About 87% or about 30% of the time was how often most TCR beta V segments were productive, according to an earlier analysis. A likely sequencing artifact accounted for one observed cluster of highly shared sequence variants.

The sequenced material came from PBMCs. The TCR comes from a female donor in good health and CMV-seronegative.

CDR3 residues: CASSLVGGASGEETQYF. The CDR3 DNA reads TGTGCCAGCAGCTTGGTCGGAGGGGCTAGCGGGGAAGAGACCCAGTACTTC. This chain joins TRBV5-6 and TRBJ2-5, with 9 bases fitting TRBD2. The CDR3 length is 17 residues. Germline assignment: CDR1 SGHDT and CDR2 YYEEEE. The V segment lost 0 bases and the J segment 3 bases; nucleotides outside the gene matches: 9. Variable domain in full (rest from reference TRBV5-6 and TRBJ2-5): DAGVTQSPTHLIKTRGQQVTLRCSPKSGHDTVSWYQQALGQGPQFIFQYYEEEERQRGNFPDRFSGHQFPNYSSELNVNALLLGDSALYLCASSLVGGASGEETQYFGPGTRLLVL.